A single sample is the source of the 18 T cell receptor beta chains below, sequenced in a study of monozygotic twins with inflammatory bowel disease. One entry per CDR3 protein, without DNA, is what TCRdb gives after re-calling the 5' RACE reads. The sample spans about 140,000 distinct CDR3 sequences; the ten largest clones claim around 2.5%. Sequenced: blood. These receptor sequences come from a human donor with ulcerative colitis or Crohn's disease, or a healthy co-twin of an affected twin (not recorded which).

This sequence joins TRBV2 and TRBJ2-2. Germline V gene sequence: CDR1 SNHLY, CDR2 FYNNEI. There are 15 residues in the CDR3. The CDR3 sequence: CASSVGQRGSGELFF.

The rearrangement uses TRBV5-1 and TRBJ2-1; the TRBD1 assignment by TCRdb is unverifiable without DNA. The CDR3 spans 14 residues. The V gene's germline CDR1 is SGHRS and CDR2 YFSETQ. CDR3 amino acids: CASSWGQAFGEQFF.

CDR3 loop: CASSYLQSSYNSPLHF. This sequence joins TRBV6-5 and TRBJ1-6. Germline CDR1 and CDR2: MNHEY and SVGAGI. The CDR3 length is 16 residues.

This chain connects TRBV4-3 to TRBJ1-1. Per the germline V gene, CDR1 is LGHNA and CDR2 is YSLEER. This CDR3 comprises 14 residues. This chain's CDR3 is CASSQDRANTEAFF.

V gene TRBV29-1 combines with J gene TRBJ2-3; without DNA, the TCRdb call of TRBD1 cannot be checked. This CDR3 has 14 residues. Germline lookup yields CDR1 SQVTM and CDR2 ANQGSEA. CDR3 in amino acids: CSVGTPVSTDTQYF.

The V gene is TRBV20-1, the J gene TRBJ1-6; checking the TCRdb D call of TRBD1 is not possible without DNA. This CDR3 spans 14 amino acids. Germline loops: CDR1 DFQATT, CDR2 SNEGSKA (reference sequence). The CDR3 sequence is CSARDSGSNSPLHF.

The rearrangement links TRBV10-3 to TRBJ1-5. The length of the CDR3 is 18 residues. Germline assignment: CDR1 ENHRY and CDR2 SYGVKD. CDR3 protein: CAISESIPGSYSNQPQHF.

The rearrangement uses TRBV25-1 and TRBJ1-1. Germline V gene sequence: CDR1 MGHDK, CDR2 SYGVNS. The CDR3 consists of 12 residues. CDR3 amino acids: CASSVLNHEAFF.

V and J are TRBV20-1 and TRBJ2-5; TCRdb returns TRBD2, unconfirmable since there is no DNA. Germline assignment: CDR1 DFQATT and CDR2 SNEGSKA (reference sequence). CDR3 length equals 11 residues. CDR3 region: CSASLGLTQYF.

The chain is built from TRBV7-2 and TRBJ1-1. There are 15 residues in the CDR3. Germline assignment: CDR1 SGHTA and CDR2 FQGNSA. The CDR3 spells CASSLDSGPNTEAFF. Together with reference TRBV7-2 and TRBJ1-1, the CDR3 gives the full variable domain: GAGVSQSPSNKVTEKGKDVELRCDPISGHTALYWYRQSLGQGLEFLIYFQGNSAPDKSGLPSDRFSAERTGGSVSTLTIQRTQQEDSAVYLCASSLDSGPNTEAFFGQGTRLTVV.

The V gene is TRBV20-1, the J gene TRBJ2-3; TCRdb's D call of TRBD1 is untestable without DNA. Germline V gene lookup returns CDR1 DFQATT and CDR2 SNEGSKA (reference sequence). The CDR3 runs to 16 residues. The CDR3 spells CSARGPRDGRTDTQYF.

This chain links TRBV11-2 with TRBJ2-6. The germline gives CDR1 SGHAT, CDR2 FQNNGV. This CDR3 spans 15 amino acids. The CDR3: CASSNKNSGANVLTF. The whole variable domain, remainder taken from reference TRBV11-2 and TRBJ2-6, is EAGVAQSPRYKIIEKRQSVAFWCNPISGHATLYWYQQILGQGPKLLIQFQNNGVVDDSQLPKDRFSAERLKGVDSTLKIQPAKLEDSAVYLCASSNKNSGANVLTFGAGSRLTVL.

The chain is built from TRBV27 and TRBJ1-6; TCRdb's D call of TRBD1 is untestable without DNA. Looked up from germline, CDR1 is MNHEY and CDR2 is SMNVEV (reference sequence). The CDR3 consists of 15 residues. The CDR3 loop reads CASSKRETHFSPLHF.

The gene calls are TRBV5-1 and TRBJ2-5; with no DNA, the TCRdb D assignment of TRBD1 cannot be verified. Germline V gives CDR1 SGHRS, CDR2 YFSETQ. The CDR3 extends over 19 amino acids. The CDR3: CASSLVGGAGYFSQETQYF.

The chain recombines TRBV4-3 with TRBJ1-2; the TCRdb D gene call, TRBD1, has no DNA to confirm it. This CDR3 has 14 amino acids. Germline loops: CDR1 LGHNA, CDR2 YSLEER. CDR3 region: CASNRQAGNYGYTF.

This chain connects TRBV18 to TRBJ2-7. Germline CDR1 and CDR2: KGHSH and LQKENI. The CDR3 sequence is 14 residues long. The CDR3 protein is CASSPPENTYEQYF.

The V and J genes are TRBV12-3 or TRBV12-4 and TRBJ2-3; TCRdb's D call, TRBD1, is unchecked because there is no DNA. The CDR3 spans 16 residues. The CDR3 loop is CASSLGQGMGTDTQYF.

V is TRBV19 and J is TRBJ1-5; the TRBD1 assignment by TCRdb is unverifiable without DNA. Germline assignment: CDR1 LNHDA and CDR2 SQIVND (reference sequence). This CDR3 has 12 residues. CDR3 sequence: CASSMGGQPQHF.